The rows below give T cell receptor beta chains drawn from one sample of a study of cytomegalovirus exposure and HLA in healthy donors. Using immunoSEQ multiplex PCR, the repertoire was profiled, and TCRdb retains in-frame clones only, with some absent. The table has approximately 110,000 clones, approximately 76% seen once. Sequenced material: PBMCs. These receptors originate from a middle-aged man in good health and CMV-seronegative. Both conserved end residues are trimmed from each CDR3. Fields, in order: V gene, CDR3 protein.

V: TRBV30; CDR3: AWSVQFSLGARQPQH
V: TRBV4-1; CDR3: ASKGNTDYEQY
V: TRBV30; CDR3: AWSPKLLWYEQY
V: TRBV4-2; CDR3: ASSQEQGTPLH
V: TRBV7-2; CDR3: ASSQTGTGVSPLH
V: TRBV30; CDR3: ASKGRGRIGSGANVLT
V: TRBV11-2; CDR3: ASSWYPSGGTLTDTQY
V: TRBV4-1; CDR3: ASRQKTGYEQY
V: TRBV5-8; CDR3: ASSLGRGRFHEQY
V: TRBV9; CDR3: ASSVDIRGGEQF
V: TRBV29-1; CDR3: SGGDRQEVQF
V: TRBV6-5; CDR3: ASRAGGGGSYEQY
V: TRBV6-6; CDR3: ASTWGVKETQY
V: TRBV27; CDR3: ASSLGRGPYEQY
V: TRBV5-6; CDR3: ASSLVAGASGNTIY
V: TRBV18; CDR3: ASSPGWGRGSPLH
V: TRBV9; CDR3: ASARGTSGIQETQY
V: TRBV6-5; CDR3: ASSYSRGGHEAF
V: TRBV4-1; CDR3: ASSPQGAGEAF
V: TRBV7-9; CDR3: ASSPVEGVEKLF
V: TRBV4-1; CDR3: ASSQVREGEEQY
V: TRBV7-9; CDR3: ASSLGQGFDGYT
V: TRBV6-1; CDR3: ASSARDSSTYEQY
V: TRBV5-1; CDR3: ASSWPRDTQNTEAF
V: TRBV28; CDR3: ANRGSGEGGYT
V: TRBV6-5; CDR3: ASSLRGANTEAF
V: TRBV7-2; CDR3: ASSFEGGLRTDTQY
V: TRBV7-6; CDR3: ASSLSGGAGTEAF
V: TRBV7-9; CDR3: ASSVTGDGDTEAF
V: TRBV28; CDR3: ASSAPQGPMGNYGYT
V: TRBV4-2; CDR3: ASSQDSTGSYNEQF
V: TRBV14; CDR3: ASSQVLGGAEQF
V: TRBV7-8; CDR3: ASSPGARSSYEQY
V: TRBV14; CDR3: ASSLRGGGAQY
V: TRBV18; CDR3: ASSPGSSSYEQY
V: TRBV9; CDR3: ASSVRYSGGEIDTQY
V: TRBV19; CDR3: ASSPSANSYEQY
V: TRBV6-1; CDR3: ASSTQQGREAF
V: TRBV6-5; CDR3: ASSSSGGNPKTQY